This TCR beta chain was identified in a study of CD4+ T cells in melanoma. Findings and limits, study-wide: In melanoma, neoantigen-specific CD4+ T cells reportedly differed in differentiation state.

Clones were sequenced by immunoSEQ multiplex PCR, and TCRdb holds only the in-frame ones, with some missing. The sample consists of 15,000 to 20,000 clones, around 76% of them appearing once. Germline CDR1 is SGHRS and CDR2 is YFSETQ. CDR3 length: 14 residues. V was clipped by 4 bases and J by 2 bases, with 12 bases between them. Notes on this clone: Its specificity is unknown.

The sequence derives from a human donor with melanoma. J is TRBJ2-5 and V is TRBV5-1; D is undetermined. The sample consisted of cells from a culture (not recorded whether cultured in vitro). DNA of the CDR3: TGCGCCAGCAGCCCCGGGTCCCGGCAAGAGACCCAGTACTTC. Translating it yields CASSPGSRQETQYF.